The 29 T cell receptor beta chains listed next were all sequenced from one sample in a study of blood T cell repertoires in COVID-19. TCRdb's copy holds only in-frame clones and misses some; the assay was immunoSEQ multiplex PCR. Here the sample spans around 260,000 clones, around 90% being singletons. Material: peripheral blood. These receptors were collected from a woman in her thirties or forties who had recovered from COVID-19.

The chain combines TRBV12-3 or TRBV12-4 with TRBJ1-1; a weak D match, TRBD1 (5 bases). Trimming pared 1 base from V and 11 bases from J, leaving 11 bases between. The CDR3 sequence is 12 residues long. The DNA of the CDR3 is TGTGCCAGCAGTTTAGATCCAGGGCGGGCTTTCTTT. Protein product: CASSLDPGRAFF.

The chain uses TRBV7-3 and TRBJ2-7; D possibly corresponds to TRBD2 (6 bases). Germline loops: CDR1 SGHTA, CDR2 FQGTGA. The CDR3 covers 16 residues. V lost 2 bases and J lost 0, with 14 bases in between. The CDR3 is CASSLGPGTASYEQYF. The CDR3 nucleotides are TGTGCCAGCAGCTTAGGCCCTGGGACTGCCTCCTACGAGCAGTACTTC. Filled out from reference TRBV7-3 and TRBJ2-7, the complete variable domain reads GAGVSQTPSNKVTEKGKYVELRCDPISGHTALYWYRQSLGQGPEFLIYFQGTGAADDSGLPNDRFFAVRPEGSVSTLKIQRTERGDSAVYLCASSLGPGTASYEQYFGPGTRLTVT.

As DNA, the CDR3 is TGTGCCAGCGGACTAGCGGGAGCAGAGACCCAGTACTTC. Its translation: CASGLAGAETQYF. The chain is built from TRBV5-8 and TRBJ2-5; 13 positions agree with TRBD2. CDR3 size: 13 residues. Germline V CDR1 and CDR2: SGHTS, YDEGEE. V was pared by 7 bases and J by 4 bases, with 1 base of the junction left unmatched.

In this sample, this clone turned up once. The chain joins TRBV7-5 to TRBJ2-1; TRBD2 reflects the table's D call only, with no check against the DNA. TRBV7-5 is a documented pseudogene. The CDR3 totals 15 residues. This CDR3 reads CARSLRGVPYNEQFF. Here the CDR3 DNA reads TGTGCCAGAAGCTTACGGGGAGTTCCCTACAATGAGCAGTTCTTC.

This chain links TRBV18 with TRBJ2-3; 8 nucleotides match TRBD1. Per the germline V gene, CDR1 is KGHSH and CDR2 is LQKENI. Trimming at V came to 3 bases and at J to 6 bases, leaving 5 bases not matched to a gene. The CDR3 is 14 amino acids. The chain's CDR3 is CASSPGDRRDTQYF. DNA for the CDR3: TGTGCCAGCTCACCCGGGGACAGGCGGGATACGCAGTATTTT.

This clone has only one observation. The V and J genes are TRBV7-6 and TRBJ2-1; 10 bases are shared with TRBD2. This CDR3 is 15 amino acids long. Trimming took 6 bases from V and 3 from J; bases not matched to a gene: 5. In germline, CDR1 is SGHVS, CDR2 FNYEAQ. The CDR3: CASSLAGANYNEQFF. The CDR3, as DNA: TGTGCCAGCAGTCTAGCGGGAGCGAACTACAATGAGCAGTTCTTC. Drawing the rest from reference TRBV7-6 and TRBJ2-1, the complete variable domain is GAGVSQSPRYKVTKRGQDVALRCDPISGHVSLYWYRQALGQGPEFLTYFNYEAQQDKSGLPNDRFSAERPEGSISTLTIQRTEQRDSAMYRCASSLAGANYNEQFFGPGTRLTVL.

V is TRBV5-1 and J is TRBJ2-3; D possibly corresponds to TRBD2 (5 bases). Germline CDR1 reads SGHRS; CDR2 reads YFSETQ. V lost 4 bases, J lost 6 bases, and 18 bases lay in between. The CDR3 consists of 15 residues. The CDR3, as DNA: TGCGCCAGCAGCCCGGACTCTCCGTACACTGATACGCAGTATTTT. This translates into CASSPDSPYTDTQYF.

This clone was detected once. CDR3 amino acids: CAITPGRSGSPLHF. CDR3 sequence (DNA): TGTGCCATCACCCCCGGCCGCTCGGGATCACCCCTCCACTTT. This chain connects TRBV10-3 to TRBJ1-6; D call uncertain. The germline gives CDR1 ENHRY, CDR2 SYGVKD. There are 14 residues in the CDR3. The germline V and J ends were trimmed by 7 bases and 10 bases, with 17 bases remaining between them.

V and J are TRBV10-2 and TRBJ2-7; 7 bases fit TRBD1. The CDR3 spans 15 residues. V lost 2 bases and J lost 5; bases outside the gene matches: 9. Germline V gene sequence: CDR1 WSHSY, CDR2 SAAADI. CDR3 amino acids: CASSEADREGHEQYF. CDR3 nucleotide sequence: TGCGCCAGCAGTGAGGCCGACAGGGAAGGTCACGAGCAGTACTTC.

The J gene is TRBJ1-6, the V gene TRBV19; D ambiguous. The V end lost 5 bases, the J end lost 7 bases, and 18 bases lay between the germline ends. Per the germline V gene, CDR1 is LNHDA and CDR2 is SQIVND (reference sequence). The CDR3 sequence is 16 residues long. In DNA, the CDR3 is TGTGCCAGTAGTTCGAACGCCCCCGGCGGAAATTCACCCCTCCACTTT. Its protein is CASSSNAPGGNSPLHF.

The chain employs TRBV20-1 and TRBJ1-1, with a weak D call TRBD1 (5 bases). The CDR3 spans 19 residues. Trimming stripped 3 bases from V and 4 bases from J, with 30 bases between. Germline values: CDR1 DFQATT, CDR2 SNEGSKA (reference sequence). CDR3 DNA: TGCAGTGCTAGTTGGGGCAGCCCGGCAGCTCGCCGACTCGGCACTGAAGCTTTCTTT. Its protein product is CSASWGSPAARRLGTEAFF.

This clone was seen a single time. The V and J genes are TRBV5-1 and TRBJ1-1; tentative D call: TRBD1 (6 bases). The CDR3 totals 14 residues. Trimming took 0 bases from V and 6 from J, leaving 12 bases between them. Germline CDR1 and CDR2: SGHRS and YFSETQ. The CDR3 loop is CASSLGPGDAEAFF. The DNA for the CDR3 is TGCGCCAGCAGCTTGGGTCCAGGGGACGCTGAAGCTTTCTTT.

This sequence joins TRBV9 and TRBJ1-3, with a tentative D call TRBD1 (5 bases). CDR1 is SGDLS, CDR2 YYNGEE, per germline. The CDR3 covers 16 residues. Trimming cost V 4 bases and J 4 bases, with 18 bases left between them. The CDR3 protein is CASSPTHSQGGNTIYF. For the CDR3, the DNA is TGTGCCAGCAGCCCGACGCACAGCCAGGGAGGAAACACCATATATTTT.

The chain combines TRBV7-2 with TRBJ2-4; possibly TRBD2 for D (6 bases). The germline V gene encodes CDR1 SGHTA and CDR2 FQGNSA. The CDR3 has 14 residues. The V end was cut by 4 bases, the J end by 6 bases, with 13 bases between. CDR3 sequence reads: CASSWGDAANIQYF. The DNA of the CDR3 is TGTGCCAGCAGCTGGGGGGACGCGGCAAACATTCAGTACTTC.

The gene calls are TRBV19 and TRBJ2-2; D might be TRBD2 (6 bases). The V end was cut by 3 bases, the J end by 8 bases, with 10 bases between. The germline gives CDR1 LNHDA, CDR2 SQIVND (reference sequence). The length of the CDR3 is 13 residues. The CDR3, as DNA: TGTGCCAGTAGTATCCAGCGGGTTGGGGAGCTGTTTTTT. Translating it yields CASSIQRVGELFF. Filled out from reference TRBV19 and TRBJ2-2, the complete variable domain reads DGGITQSPKYLFRKEGQNVTLSCEQNLNHDAMYWYRQDPGQGLRLIYYSQIVNDFQKGDIAEGYSVSREKKESFPLTVTSAQKNPTAFYLCASSIQRVGELFFGEGSRLTVL.

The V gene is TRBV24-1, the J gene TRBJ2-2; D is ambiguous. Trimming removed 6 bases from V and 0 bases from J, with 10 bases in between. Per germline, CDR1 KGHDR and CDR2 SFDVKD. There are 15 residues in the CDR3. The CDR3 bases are TGTGCCACCAGTAGTGTCAGGACGAACACCGGGGAGCTGTTTTTT. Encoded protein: CATSSVRTNTGELFF.

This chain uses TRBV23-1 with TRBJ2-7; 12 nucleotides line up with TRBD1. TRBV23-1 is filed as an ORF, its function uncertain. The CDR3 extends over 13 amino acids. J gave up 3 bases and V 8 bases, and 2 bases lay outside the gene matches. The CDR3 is CASGDRGLYEQYF. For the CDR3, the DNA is TGCGCCAGCGGGGACAGGGGGCTCTACGAGCAGTACTTC.

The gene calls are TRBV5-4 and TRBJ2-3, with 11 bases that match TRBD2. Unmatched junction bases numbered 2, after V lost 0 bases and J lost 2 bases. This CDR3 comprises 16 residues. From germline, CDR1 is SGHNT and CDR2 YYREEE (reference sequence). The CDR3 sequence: CASSLETSGNTDTQYF. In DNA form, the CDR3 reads TGTGCCAGCAGCTTGGAGACTAGCGGGAACACAGATACGCAGTATTTT. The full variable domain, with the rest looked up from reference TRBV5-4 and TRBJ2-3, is ETGVTQSPTHLIKTRGQQVTLRCSSQSGHNTVSWYQQALGQGPQFIFQYYREEENGRGNFPPRFSGLQFPNYSSELNVNALELDDSALYLCASSLETSGNTDTQYFGPGTRLTVL.

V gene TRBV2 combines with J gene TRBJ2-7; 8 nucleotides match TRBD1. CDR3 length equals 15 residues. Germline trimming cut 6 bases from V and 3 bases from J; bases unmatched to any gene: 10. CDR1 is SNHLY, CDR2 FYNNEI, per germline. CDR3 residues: CASRPGGAGFYEQYF. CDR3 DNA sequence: TGTGCCAGCAGGCCAGGGGGCGCGGGGTTCTACGAGCAGTACTTC. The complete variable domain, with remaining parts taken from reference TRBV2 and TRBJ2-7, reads EPEVTQTPSHQVTQMGQEVILRCVPISNHLYFYWYRQILGQKVEFLVSFYNNEISEKSEIFDDQFSVERPDGSNFTLKIRSTKLEDSAMYFCASRPGGAGFYEQYFGPGTRLTVT.

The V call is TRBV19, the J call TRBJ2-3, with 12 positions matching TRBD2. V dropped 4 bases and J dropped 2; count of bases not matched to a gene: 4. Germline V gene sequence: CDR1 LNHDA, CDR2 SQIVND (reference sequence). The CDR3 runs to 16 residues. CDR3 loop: CASSRGTSGLTDTQYF. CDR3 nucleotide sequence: TGTGCCAGTAGTAGGGGGACTAGCGGGCTCACAGATACGCAGTATTTT.

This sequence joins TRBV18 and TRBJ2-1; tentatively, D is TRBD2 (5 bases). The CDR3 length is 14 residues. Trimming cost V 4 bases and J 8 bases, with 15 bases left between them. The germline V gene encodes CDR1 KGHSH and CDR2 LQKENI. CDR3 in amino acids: CASSRDRTGDEQFF. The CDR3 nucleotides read TGTGCCAGCTCACGAGACCGGACCGGGGATGAGCAGTTCTTC.

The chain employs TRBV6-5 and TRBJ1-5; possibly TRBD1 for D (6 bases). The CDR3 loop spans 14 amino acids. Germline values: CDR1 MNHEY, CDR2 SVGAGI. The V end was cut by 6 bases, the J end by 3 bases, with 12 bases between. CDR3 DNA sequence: TGTGCCAGCAGGACAGGCGAACTCAATCAGCCCCAGCATTTT. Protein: CASRTGELNQPQHF.

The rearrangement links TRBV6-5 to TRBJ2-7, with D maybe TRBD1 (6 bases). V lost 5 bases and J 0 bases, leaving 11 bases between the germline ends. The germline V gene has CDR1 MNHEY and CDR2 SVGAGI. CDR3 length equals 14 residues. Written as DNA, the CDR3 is TGTGCCAGCAGTACGACAGGAAACTCCTACGAGCAGTACTTC. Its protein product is CASSTTGNSYEQYF.

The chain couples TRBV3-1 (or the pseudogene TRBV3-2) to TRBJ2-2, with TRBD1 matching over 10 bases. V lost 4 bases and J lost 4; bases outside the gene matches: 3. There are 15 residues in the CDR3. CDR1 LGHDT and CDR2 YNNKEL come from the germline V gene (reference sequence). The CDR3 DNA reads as TGTGCCAGCAGCCTCTGGACAGGGGGCACCGGGGAGCTGTTTTTT. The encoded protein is CASSLWTGGTGELFF.

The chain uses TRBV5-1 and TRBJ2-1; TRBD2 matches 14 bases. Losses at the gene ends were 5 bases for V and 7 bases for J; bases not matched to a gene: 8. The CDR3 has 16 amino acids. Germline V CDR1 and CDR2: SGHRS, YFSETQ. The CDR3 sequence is CASSVGLAGAANEQFF. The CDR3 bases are TGCGCCAGCAGTGTGGGACTAGCGGGAGCGGCAAATGAGCAGTTCTTC.

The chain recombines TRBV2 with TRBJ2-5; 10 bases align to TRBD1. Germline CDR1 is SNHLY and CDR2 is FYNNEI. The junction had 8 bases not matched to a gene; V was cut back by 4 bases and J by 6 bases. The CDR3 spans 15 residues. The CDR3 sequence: CASSGRDRGMKTQYF. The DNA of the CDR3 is TGTGCCAGCAGTGGCCGGGACAGGGGCATGAAGACCCAGTACTTC.

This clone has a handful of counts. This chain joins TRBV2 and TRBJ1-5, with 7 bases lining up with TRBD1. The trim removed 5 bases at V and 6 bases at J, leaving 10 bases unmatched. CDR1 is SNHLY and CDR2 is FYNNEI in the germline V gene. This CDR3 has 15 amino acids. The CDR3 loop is CASSHSDRVGQPQHF. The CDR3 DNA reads TGTGCCAGCAGTCACTCCGACAGGGTTGGTCAGCCCCAGCATTTT.

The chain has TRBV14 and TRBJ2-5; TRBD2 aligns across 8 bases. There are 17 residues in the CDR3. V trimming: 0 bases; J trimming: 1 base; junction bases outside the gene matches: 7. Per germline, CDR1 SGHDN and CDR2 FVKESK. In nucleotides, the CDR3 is TGTGCCAGCAGCCAAGATTTCGGGAGGGCCGTCCAAGAGACCCAGTACTTC. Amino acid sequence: CASSQDFGRAVQETQYF.

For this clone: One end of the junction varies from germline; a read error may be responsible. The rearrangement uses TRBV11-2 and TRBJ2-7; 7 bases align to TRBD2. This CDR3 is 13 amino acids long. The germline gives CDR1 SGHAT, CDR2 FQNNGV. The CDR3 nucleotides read TGTGCCAGCAGCCCCAGTCGAGGGAGGGCCCGTCACTTC. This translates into CASSPSRGRARHF.